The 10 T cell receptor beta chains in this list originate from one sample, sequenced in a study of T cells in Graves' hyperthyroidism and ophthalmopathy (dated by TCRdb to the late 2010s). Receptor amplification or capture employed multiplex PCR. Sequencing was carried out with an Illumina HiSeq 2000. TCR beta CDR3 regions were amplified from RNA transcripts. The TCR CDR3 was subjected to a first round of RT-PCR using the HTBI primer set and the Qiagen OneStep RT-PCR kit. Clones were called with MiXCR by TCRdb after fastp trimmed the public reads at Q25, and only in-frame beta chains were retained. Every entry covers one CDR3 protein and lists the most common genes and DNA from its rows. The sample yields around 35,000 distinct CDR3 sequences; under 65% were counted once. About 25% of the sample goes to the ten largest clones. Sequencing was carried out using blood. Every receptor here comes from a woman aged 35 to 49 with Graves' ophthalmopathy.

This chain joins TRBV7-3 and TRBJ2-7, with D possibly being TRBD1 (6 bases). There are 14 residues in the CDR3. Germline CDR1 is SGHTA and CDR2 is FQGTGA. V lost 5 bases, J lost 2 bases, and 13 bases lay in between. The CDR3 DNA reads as TGTGCCAGCAGCGGAATCCAGGGGACCTACGAGCAGTACTTC. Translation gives CASSGIQGTYEQYF.

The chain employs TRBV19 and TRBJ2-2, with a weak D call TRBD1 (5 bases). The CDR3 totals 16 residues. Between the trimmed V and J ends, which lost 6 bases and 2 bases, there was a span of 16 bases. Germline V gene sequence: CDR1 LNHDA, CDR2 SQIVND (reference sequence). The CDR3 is CASSLIWGSNTGELFF. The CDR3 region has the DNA TGTGCCAGTAGCCTCATCTGGGGCTCAAACACCGGGGAGCTGTTTTTT.

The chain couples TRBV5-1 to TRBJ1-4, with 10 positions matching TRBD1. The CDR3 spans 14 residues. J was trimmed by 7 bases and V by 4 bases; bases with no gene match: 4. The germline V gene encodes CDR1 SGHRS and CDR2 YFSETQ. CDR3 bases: TGCGCCAGCAGCCTCGGACAGGGGGGTGAAAAACTGTTTTTT. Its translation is CASSLGQGGEKLFF.

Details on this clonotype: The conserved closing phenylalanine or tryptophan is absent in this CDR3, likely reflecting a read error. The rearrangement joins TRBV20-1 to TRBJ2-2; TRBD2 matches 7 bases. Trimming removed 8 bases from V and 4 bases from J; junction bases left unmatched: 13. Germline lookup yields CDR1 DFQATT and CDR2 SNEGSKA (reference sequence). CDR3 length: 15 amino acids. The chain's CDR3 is CSSLVSGGRTGELFL. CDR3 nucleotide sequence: TGCAGTTCCCTGGTATCGGGGGGTCGCACCGGGGAGCTGTTTCTT.

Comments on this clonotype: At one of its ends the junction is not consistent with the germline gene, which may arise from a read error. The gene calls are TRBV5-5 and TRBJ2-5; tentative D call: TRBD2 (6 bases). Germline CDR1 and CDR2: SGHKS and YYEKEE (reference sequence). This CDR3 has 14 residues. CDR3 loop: CASSTHGGRETQYF. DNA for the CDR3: TGTGCCAGCAGCACCCACGGGGGAAGGGAGACTCAGTACTTC.

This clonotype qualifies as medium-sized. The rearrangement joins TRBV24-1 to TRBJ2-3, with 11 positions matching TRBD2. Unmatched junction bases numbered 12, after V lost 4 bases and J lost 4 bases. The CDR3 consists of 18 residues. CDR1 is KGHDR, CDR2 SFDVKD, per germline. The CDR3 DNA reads TGTGCCACCAGTGAAGGGTTACTAGCGGGAGTTCGCCCAGATACGCAGTATTTT. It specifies CATSEGLLAGVRPDTQYF.

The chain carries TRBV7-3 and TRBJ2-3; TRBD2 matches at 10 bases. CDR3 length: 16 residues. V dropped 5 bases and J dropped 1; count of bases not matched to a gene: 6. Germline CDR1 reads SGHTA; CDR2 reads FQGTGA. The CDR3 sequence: CASSPSGGAGTDTQYF. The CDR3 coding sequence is TGTGCCAGCAGCCCAAGCGGGGGGGCTGGCACAGATACGCAGTATTTT.

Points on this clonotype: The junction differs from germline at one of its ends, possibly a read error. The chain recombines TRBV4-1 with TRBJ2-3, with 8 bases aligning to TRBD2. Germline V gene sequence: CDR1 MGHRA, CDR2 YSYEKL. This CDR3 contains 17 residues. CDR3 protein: CASSAPRGSGETDTQDF. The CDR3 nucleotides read TGCGCCAGCAGCGCCCCCCGTGGTAGCGGGGAAACAGATACGCAGGATTTT.

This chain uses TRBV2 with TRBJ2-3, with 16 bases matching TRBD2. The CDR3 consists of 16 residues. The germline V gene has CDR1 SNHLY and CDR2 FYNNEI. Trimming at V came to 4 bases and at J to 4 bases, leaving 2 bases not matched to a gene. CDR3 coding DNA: TGTGCCAGCAGTGCTGGGACTAGCGGGGGGGCAGATACGCAGTATTTT. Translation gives CASSAGTSGGADTQYF.

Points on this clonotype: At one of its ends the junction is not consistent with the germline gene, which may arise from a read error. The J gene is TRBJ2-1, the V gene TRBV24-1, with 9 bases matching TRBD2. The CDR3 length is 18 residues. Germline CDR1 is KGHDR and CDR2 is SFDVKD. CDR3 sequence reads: CVTSASPGASGTYNEQFF. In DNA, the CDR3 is TGTGTCACCAGTGCTTCCCCTGGGGCTAGCGGGACTTACAATGAGCAGTTCTTC.